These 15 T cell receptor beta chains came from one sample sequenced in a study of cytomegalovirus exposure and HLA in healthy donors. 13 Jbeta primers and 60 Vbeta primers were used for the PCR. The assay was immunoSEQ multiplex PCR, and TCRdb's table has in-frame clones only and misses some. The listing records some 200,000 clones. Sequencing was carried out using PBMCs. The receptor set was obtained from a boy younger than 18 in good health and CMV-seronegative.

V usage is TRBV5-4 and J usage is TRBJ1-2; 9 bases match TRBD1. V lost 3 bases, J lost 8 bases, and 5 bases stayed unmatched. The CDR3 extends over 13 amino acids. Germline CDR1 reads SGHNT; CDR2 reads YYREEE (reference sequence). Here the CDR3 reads CASSSGTGLGYTF. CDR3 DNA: TGTGCCAGCAGCTCCGGGACAGGGTTAGGCTACACCTTC.

The DNA of the CDR3 is TGCGCCAGCAGCTCCTATTCAGACAGCTCCCATTTCCAGTACTTC. It encodes CASSSYSDSSHFQYF. The chain joins TRBV5-1 to TRBJ2-7; maybe TRBD1 (5 bases). CDR1 is SGHRS, CDR2 YFSETQ, per germline. The CDR3 sequence is 15 residues long. Trimming left V 3 bases short and J 10 bases short, with 23 bases between.

In nucleotides, the CDR3 is TGTGCCAGCAGCCCGACTACCGGAGTCGACAATGAGCAGTTCTTC. Encoded protein: CASSPTTGVDNEQFF. The genes are TRBV7-3 and TRBJ2-1; the D gene is possibly TRBD2 (5 bases). Trimming shortened V by 5 bases and J by 5 bases, and 16 bases separated the two germline ends. CDR3 length: 15 residues. CDR1 and CDR2 (germline): SGHTA, FQGTGA.

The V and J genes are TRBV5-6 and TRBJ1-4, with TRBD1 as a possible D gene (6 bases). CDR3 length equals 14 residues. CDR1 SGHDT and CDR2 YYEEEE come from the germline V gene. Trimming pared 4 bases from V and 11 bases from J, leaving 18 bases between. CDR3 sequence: CASSPFDRTDKLFF. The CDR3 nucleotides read TGTGCCAGCAGCCCATTCGACAGGACTGATAAACTGTTTTTT.

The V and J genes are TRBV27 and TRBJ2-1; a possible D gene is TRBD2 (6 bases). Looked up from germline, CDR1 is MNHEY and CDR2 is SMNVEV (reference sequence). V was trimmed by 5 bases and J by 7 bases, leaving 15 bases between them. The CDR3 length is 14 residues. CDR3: CASSLSGAQNEQFF. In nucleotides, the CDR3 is TGTGCCAGCAGTCTTAGCGGAGCCCAAAATGAGCAGTTCTTC.

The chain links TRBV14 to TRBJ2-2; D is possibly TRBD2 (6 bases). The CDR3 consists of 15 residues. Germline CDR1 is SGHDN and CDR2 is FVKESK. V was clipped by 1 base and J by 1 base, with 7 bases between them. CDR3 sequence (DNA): TGTGCCAGCAGCCAAGTAGCGGTGAACACCGGGGAGCTGTTTTTT. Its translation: CASSQVAVNTGELFF.

As DNA, the CDR3 is TGTGCCAGCAGCACCGGACAGGGCTCCTACGAGCAGTACTTC. It codes for CASSTGQGSYEQYF. The chain employs TRBV9 and TRBJ2-7; TRBD1 agrees at 8 bases. From germline, CDR1 is SGDLS and CDR2 YYNGEE. Losses at the gene ends were 4 bases for V and 0 bases for J; bases not matched to a gene: 3. The CDR3 covers 14 residues.

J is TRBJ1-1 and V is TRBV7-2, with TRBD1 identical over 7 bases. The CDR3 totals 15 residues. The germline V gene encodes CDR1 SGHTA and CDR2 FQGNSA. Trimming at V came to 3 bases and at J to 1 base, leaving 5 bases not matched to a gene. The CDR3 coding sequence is TGTGCCAGCAGCTTGAGGGGGACAGAGAACACTGAAGCTTTCTTT. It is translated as CASSLRGTENTEAFF. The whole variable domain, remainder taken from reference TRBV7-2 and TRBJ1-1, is GAGVSQSPSNKVTEKGKDVELRCDPISGHTALYWYRQSLGQGLEFLIYFQGNSAPDKSGLPSDRFSAERTGGSVSTLTIQRTQQEDSAVYLCASSLRGTENTEAFFGQGTRLTVV.

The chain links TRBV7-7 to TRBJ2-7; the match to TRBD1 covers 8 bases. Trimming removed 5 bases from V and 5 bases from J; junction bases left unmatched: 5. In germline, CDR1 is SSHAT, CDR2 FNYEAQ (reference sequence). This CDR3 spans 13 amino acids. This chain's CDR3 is CASSLGQGDEQYF. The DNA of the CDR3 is TGTGCCAGCAGCCTAGGACAGGGCGACGAGCAGTACTTC.

The CDR3 sequence: CASSPSGGNYGYTF. In DNA, the CDR3 is TGTGCCAGCTCACCATCCGGAGGGAACTATGGCTACACCTTC. This sequence joins TRBV18 and TRBJ1-2; unclear D gene. Trimming stripped 2 bases from V and 2 bases from J, with 9 bases between. The CDR3 is 14 amino acids. The germline CDR1 and CDR2 sequences are KGHSH and LQKENI.

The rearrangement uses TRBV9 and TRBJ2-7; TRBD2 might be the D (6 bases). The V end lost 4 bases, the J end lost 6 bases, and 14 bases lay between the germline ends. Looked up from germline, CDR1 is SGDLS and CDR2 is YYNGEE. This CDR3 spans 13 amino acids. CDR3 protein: CASSPGTLPEQYF. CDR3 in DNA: TGTGCCAGCAGCCCAGGGACTCTCCCCGAGCAGTACTTC.

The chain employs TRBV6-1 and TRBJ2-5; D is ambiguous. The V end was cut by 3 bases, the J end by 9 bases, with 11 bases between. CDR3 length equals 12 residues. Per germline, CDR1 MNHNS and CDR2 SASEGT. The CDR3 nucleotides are TGTGCCAGCAGTGATAATCGGGTGGCCCAGTACTTC. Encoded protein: CASSDNRVAQYF.

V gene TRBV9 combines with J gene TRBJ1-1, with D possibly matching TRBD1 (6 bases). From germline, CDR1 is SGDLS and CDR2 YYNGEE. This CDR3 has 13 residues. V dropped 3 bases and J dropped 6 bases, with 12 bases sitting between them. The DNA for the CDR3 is TGTGCCAGCAGCGAACCAGGGGACGCTGAAGCTTTCTTT. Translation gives CASSEPGDAEAFF.

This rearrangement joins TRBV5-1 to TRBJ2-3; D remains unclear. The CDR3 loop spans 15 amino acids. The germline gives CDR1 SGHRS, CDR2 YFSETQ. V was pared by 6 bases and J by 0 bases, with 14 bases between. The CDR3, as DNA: TGCGCCAGCACCCTCCAGGCTGTGAGCACAGATACGCAGTATTTT. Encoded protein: CASTLQAVSTDTQYF.

The CDR3 sequence: CASSPQGPQHF. CDR3 nucleotides: TGTGCCAGCAGTCCCCAGGGGCCCCAGCATTTT. This sequence joins TRBV27 and TRBJ1-5, with D possibly TRBD1 on 5 matching bases. The V gene lost 5 bases and the J gene lost 9 bases, with 8 bases spanning the gap. The CDR3 consists of 11 residues. Germline V gives CDR1 MNHEY, CDR2 SMNVEV (reference sequence).